This passage covers 2 T cell receptor beta chains from one sample sequenced in a study of T cell responses to AZD1222 COVID-19 vaccine. The assay was immunoSEQ multiplex PCR, and TCRdb's table has in-frame clones only and misses some. The sample lists roughly 130,000 clones, 92% occurring once. The material sequenced was peripheral blood, taken on day 0 of AZD1222 vaccination. The receptors stem from an adult in good health.

The rearrangement joins TRBV9 to TRBJ2-2; perhaps TRBD1 as D (6 bases). V was shortened by 3 bases and J by 2 bases, with 14 bases between the two germline ends. In germline, CDR1 is SGDLS, CDR2 YYNGEE. There are 16 residues in the CDR3. CDR3 in DNA: TGTGCCAGCAGCGCACGCCCAGGGGAAAACACCGGGGAGCTGTTTTTT. It codes for CASSARPGENTGELFF.

This chain connects TRBV12-3 or TRBV12-4 to TRBJ2-1; 10 bases map to TRBD1. Trimming removed 7 bases from V and 9 bases from J; junction bases left unmatched: 6. The CDR3 totals 13 residues. The CDR3 DNA sequence: TGTGCCAGCACCGACAGGGGGCTGGGTGAGCAGTTCTTC. This encodes CASTDRGLGEQFF.